A single sample gave rise to the 2 T cell receptor beta chains below, sequenced in a study of blood T cell repertoires in COVID-19. The method was immunoSEQ multiplex PCR; TCRdb's version includes in-frame clones alone and lacks a portion of them. The table lists about 320,000 clones, less than 85% of them singletons. Material: PBMCs or T cells enriched from blood (not recorded which). The receptors were sampled from a woman under 40 who had been exposed to COVID-19.

The J gene is TRBJ1-1, the V gene TRBV18, with 7 nucleotides matching TRBD1. The CDR3 spans 20 residues. Trimming cost V 2 bases and J 1 base; bases outside gene matches: 19. Per the germline V gene, CDR1 is KGHSH and CDR2 is LQKENI. The DNA for the CDR3 is TGTGCCAGCTCACCAGTGAGCCTACTTTTACAGGGGCCCCCGAACACTGAAGCTTTCTTT. It translates to CASSPVSLLLQGPPNTEAFF. Full variable domain (rest looked up from reference TRBV18 and TRBJ1-1): NAGVMQNPRHLVRRRGQEARLRCSPMKGHSHVYWYRQLPEEGLKFMVYLQKENIIDESGMPKERFSAEFPKEGPSILRIQQVVRGDSAAYFCASSPVSLLLQGPPNTEAFFGQGTRLTVV.

This clone was observed once. The CDR3: CASSVISGRAGELFF. CDR3 nucleotide sequence: TGTGCCAGCAGTGTCATAAGCGGGAGGGCCGGGGAGCTGTTTTTT. The chain joins TRBV2 to TRBJ2-2; 10 bases are shared with TRBD2. V dropped 4 bases and J dropped 6; count of bases not matched to a gene: 5. Germline CDR1 reads SNHLY; CDR2 reads FYNNEI. This CDR3 spans 15 amino acids.